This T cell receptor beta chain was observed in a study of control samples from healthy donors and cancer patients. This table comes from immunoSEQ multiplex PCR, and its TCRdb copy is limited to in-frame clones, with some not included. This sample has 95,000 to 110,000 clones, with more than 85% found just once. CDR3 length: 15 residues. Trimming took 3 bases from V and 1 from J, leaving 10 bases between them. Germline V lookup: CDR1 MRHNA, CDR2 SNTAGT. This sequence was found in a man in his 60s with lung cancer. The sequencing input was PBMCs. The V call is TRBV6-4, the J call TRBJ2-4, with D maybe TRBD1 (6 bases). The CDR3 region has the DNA TGTGCCAGCAGTGATTCCCAGGGGGCCAAAAACATTCAGTACTTC. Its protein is CASSDSQGAKNIQYF.